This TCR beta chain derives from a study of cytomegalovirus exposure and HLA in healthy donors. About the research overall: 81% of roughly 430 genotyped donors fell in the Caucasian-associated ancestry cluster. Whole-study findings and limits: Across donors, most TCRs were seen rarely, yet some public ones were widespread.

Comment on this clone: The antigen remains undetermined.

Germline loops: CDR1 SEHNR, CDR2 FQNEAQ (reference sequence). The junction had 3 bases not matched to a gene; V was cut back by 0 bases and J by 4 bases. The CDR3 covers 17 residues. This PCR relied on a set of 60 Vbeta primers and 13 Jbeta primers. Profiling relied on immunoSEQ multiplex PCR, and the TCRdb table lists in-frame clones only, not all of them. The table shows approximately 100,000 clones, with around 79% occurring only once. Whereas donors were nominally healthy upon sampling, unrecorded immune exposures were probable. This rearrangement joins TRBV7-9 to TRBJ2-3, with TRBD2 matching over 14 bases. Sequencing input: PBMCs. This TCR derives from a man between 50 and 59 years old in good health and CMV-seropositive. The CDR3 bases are TGTGCCAGCAGCTTAGCAGGGACTAGCGGGAGCGCAGATACGCAGTATTTT. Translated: CASSLAGTSGSADTQYF.